The 20 T cell receptor beta chains presented below share a single source sample, sequenced in a study of beta chain features in type 1 diabetes. Antigens for these TCRs are unknown. cDNA synthesis used the whole RNA isolate, giving expressed TCRB sequences. Produced via immunoSEQ multiplex PCR; TCRdb's table is partial and in-frame only. Counted here are approximately 250,000 clones, around 24% occurring once; the ten biggest clones make up about 0.011%. Notes on the study in general: Shorter TCRB CDR3s, moderately but significantly so, marked every one of the four CD4+ subsets in Type 1 diabetes patients.

The material sequenced was naive CD4+ T cells from blood. The receptors originated from a woman in her 30s with type 1 diabetes.

This chain connects TRBV5-1 to TRBJ2-5; 12 bases line up with TRBD2. Germline V CDR1 and CDR2: SGHRS, YFSETQ. The CDR3 sequence is 15 residues long. J lost 2 bases, V lost 4 bases, and 3 bases had no gene match. CDR3 coding DNA: TGCGCCAGCAGCCGACTAGCGGGAGCTCAAGAGACCCAGTACTTC. This codes for CASSRLAGAQETQYF. Full variable domain (outside the CDR3, taken from reference TRBV5-1 and TRBJ2-5): KAGVTQTPRYLIKTRGQQVTLSCSPISGHRSVSWYQQTPGQGLQFLFEYFSETQRNKGNFPGRFSGRQFSNSRSEMNVSTLELGDSALYLCASSRLAGAQETQYFGPGTRLLVL.

The chain links TRBV6-5 to TRBJ2-1, with 13 bases that match TRBD2. Trimming cost V 6 bases and J 4 bases; bases outside gene matches: 3. The germline V gene encodes CDR1 MNHEY and CDR2 SVGAGI. The CDR3 extends over 15 amino acids. CDR3 loop: CASSQGLAGYNEQFF. The CDR3 coding sequence is TGTGCCAGCAGCCAGGGACTAGCGGGGTACAATGAGCAGTTCTTC.

The chain recombines TRBV13 with TRBJ2-1; 8 bases match TRBD2. Trimming took 1 base from V and 9 from J; bases not matched to a gene: 20. Germline assignment: CDR1 PRHDT and CDR2 FYEKMQ (reference sequence). The CDR3 consists of 19 residues. CDR3 residues: CASSLVGLQREWSDGEQFF. The DNA of the CDR3 is TGTGCCAGCAGCTTAGTGGGACTGCAGCGGGAGTGGTCTGACGGTGAGCAGTTCTTC.

V and J are TRBV29-1 and TRBJ1-2, with D possibly being TRBD1 (5 bases). The ends were cut back, 4 bases at V and 4 bases at J, with 13 bases in the middle. The length of the CDR3 is 13 residues. CDR1 is SQVTM, CDR2 ANQGSEA, per germline. The CDR3 nucleotides are TGCAGCGTTGTAGCAGGGCCAATCTATGGCTACACCTTC. It specifies CSVVAGPIYGYTF.

This clone has a handful of counts. The chain carries TRBV7-9 and TRBJ2-1; 12 bases align to TRBD2. The CDR3 is 16 amino acids. With V trimmed by 5 bases and J by 8 bases, 10 bases remained unmatched. CDR1 is SEHNR, CDR2 FQNEAQ, per germline (reference sequence). Here the CDR3 DNA reads TGTGCCAGCAGCCCCGCTAGCGGGAGGGTTCTCGATGAGCAGTTCTTC. This codes for CASSPASGRVLDEQFF.

The chain employs TRBV2 and TRBJ2-1; 11 bases map to TRBD2. Germline V gene sequence: CDR1 SNHLY, CDR2 FYNNEI. V was clipped by 5 bases and J by 4 bases; unmatched bases: 4. The CDR3 runs 15 residues. CDR3 residues: CASSPGLAEYNEQFF. CDR3 DNA sequence: TGTGCCAGCAGTCCGGGACTAGCGGAGTACAATGAGCAGTTCTTC.

This clone was detected a few times. The J gene is TRBJ2-7, the V gene TRBV18; possible D gene TRBD2, 6 bases. V was shortened by 1 base and J by 3 bases, with 7 bases between the two germline ends. Germline V gene sequence: CDR1 KGHSH, CDR2 LQKENI. The CDR3 consists of 13 residues. CDR3 coding DNA: TGTGCCAGCTCACCACGGCGGGGCTACGAGCAGTACTTC. It yields the protein CASSPRRGYEQYF.

This clone was detected only a few times. The genes are TRBV27 and TRBJ2-3; 10 bases map to TRBD2. V dropped 7 bases and J dropped 5; count of bases not matched to a gene: 6. Germline V lookup: CDR1 MNHEY, CDR2 SMNVEV (reference sequence). This CDR3 has 14 amino acids. The CDR3 sequence: CASTASGSEDTQYF. CDR3 nucleotide sequence: TGTGCCAGCACAGCTAGCGGGAGTGAAGATACGCAGTATTTT.

The chain combines TRBV15 with TRBJ1-5; possibly TRBD1 for D (5 bases). The germline V gene has CDR1 LNHNV and CDR2 YYDKDF (reference sequence). This CDR3 comprises 17 residues. V dropped 0 bases and J dropped 0 bases, with 12 bases sitting between them. The CDR3 coding sequence is TGTGCCACCAGCAGAGATCGGGCGGACAATAGCAATCAGCCCCAGCATTTT. Translation: CATSRDRADNSNQPQHF.

This clone came up a few times. The chain is built from TRBV27 and TRBJ1-1, with D hard to call. V shed 4 bases and J shed 1 base, with 10 bases lying between them. The CDR3 sequence is 14 residues long. Germline-derived CDR1 and CDR2 are MNHEY and SMNVEV (reference sequence). CDR3 DNA: TGTGCCAGCAGTTCCCTCCCCTCGAACACTGAAGCTTTCTTT. Translation: CASSSLPSNTEAFF.

This clone has only a few counts. V and J are TRBV30 and TRBJ2-5; possibly TRBD1 for D (6 bases). CDR3 length: 15 amino acids. V was cut by 2 bases and J by 2 bases, with 15 bases left in between. Germline values: CDR1 GTSNPN, CDR2 SVGIG (reference sequence). The CDR3 region is CAWSYSWGPQETQYF. In nucleotides, the CDR3 is TGTGCCTGGAGTTATAGTTGGGGGCCACAAGAGACCCAGTACTTC.

The chain is built from TRBV6-5 and TRBJ2-1, with 8 bases lining up with TRBD2. There are 14 residues in the CDR3. After removal of 2 bases from V and 6 bases from J, the junction contained 3 bases not matched to a gene. Germline-derived CDR1 and CDR2 are MNHEY and SVGAGI. As DNA, the CDR3 is TGTGCCAGCAGTTACCAGCTAGCGGGCAATGAGCAGTTCTTC. This sequence encodes CASSYQLAGNEQFF.

V usage is TRBV6-5 and J usage is TRBJ1-1; D uncertain. V was pared by 7 bases and J by 4 bases, with 16 bases between. From germline, CDR1 is MNHEY and CDR2 SVGAGI. The CDR3 is 14 residues long. CDR3 DNA sequence: TGTGCCAGCATAAACACGGGCGGGAGCACTGAAGCTTTCTTT. Translating it yields CASINTGGSTEAFF.

In its sample, this clone was seen a few times. The V and J genes are TRBV7-2 and TRBJ2-3; 11 bases fit TRBD2. Germline CDR1 is SGHTA and CDR2 is FQGNSA. V gave up 4 bases and J gave up 5 bases; unmatched junction bases: 5. The CDR3 contains 15 residues. The CDR3 region has the DNA TGTGCCAGCAGCTGGTTCACTAGCGGGAGAGATACGCAGTATTTT. This gives the protein CASSWFTSGRDTQYF.

The V and J genes are TRBV7-9 and TRBJ2-7; a weak D match, TRBD1 (5 bases). Trimming stripped 1 base from V and 2 bases from J, with 15 bases between. Per germline, CDR1 SEHNR and CDR2 FQNEAQ (reference sequence). CDR3 length: 16 amino acids. The CDR3 here is CASSLGAGQLTYEQYF. CDR3 bases: TGTGCCAGCAGCTTAGGGGCAGGGCAGCTTACCTACGAGCAGTACTTC.

The genes are TRBV5-1 and TRBJ2-3; D perhaps matches TRBD1 (6 bases). Germline CDR1 reads SGHRS; CDR2 reads YFSETQ. Deletions cut 4 bases from V and 5 bases from J, with 14 bases between. The CDR3 contains 14 residues. The chain's CDR3 is CASSSGQPGDTQYF. CDR3 sequence (DNA): TGCGCCAGCAGCAGCGGACAGCCGGGAGATACGCAGTATTTT.

The chain is built from TRBV7-9 and TRBJ1-2; D remains ambiguous. This CDR3 comprises 12 residues. The V gene lost 2 bases and the J gene lost 6 bases, with 7 bases spanning the gap. CDR1 is SEHNR and CDR2 is FQNEAQ in the germline V gene (reference sequence). The CDR3 DNA reads as TGTGCCAGCAGCTTATCGGTTCATGGCTACACCTTC. Its translation: CASSLSVHGYTF. Full variable domain (rest looked up from reference TRBV7-9 and TRBJ1-2): DTGVSQNPRHKITKRGQNVTFRCDPISEHNRLYWYRQTLGQGPEFLTYFQNEAQLEKSRLLSDRFSAERPKGSFSTLEIQRTEQGDSAMYLCASSLSVHGYTFGSGTRLTVV.

J is TRBJ1-1 and V is TRBV6-6; maybe TRBD1 (6 bases). CDR1 and CDR2 from the germline V gene are MNHNY and SVGAGI (reference sequence). The CDR3 is 13 amino acids. Trimming cost V 7 bases and J 1 base, with 10 bases left between them. The CDR3 here is CASKPGQNTEAFF. The CDR3 coding sequence is TGTGCCAGCAAACCGGGACAGAACACTGAAGCTTTCTTT.

The rearrangement uses TRBV2 and TRBJ2-5; tentative D call: TRBD2 (6 bases). Germline values: CDR1 SNHLY, CDR2 FYNNEI. The CDR3 has 14 residues. V gave up 7 bases and J gave up 4 bases, with 16 bases separating them. This chain's CDR3 is CASTEGGTGETQYF. CDR3 in DNA: TGTGCCAGCACCGAGGGCGGGACGGGAGAGACCCAGTACTTC.

This clone appeared a few times. This chain connects TRBV13 to TRBJ2-7; 9 bases fit TRBD1. V shed 4 bases and J 2 bases; nucleotides not matched to a gene: 3. From germline, CDR1 is PRHDT and CDR2 FYEKMQ (reference sequence). CDR3 length: 14 residues. CDR3 DNA sequence: TGTGCCAGCAGCTCGGACAGGGGCGCCTACGAGCAGTACTTC. Protein product: CASSSDRGAYEQYF.